The clone carrying this T cell receptor beta chain was counted between two and nine times. This record comes from a study of immune evolution from preneoplasia to lung adenocarcinoma. The method was immunoSEQ multiplex PCR; TCRdb's version includes in-frame clones alone and lacks a portion of them. The sample has 6,500 to 10,000 clones; about 86% are singletons. CDR1 is ENHRY, CDR2 SYGVKD, per germline. The V gene lost 10 bases and the J gene lost 0 bases, with 16 bases spanning the gap. CDR3 length equals 15 residues. The TCR comes from a person aged 45-65 years with lung adenocarcinoma. The chain recombines TRBV10-3 with TRBJ1-5; no definite D call. Material: FFPE invasive lung adenocarcinoma tissue. The CDR3 sequence is CATQGGVNSNQPQHF. The CDR3 DNA reads TGTGCCACCCAAGGCGGGGTCAATAGCAATCAGCCCCAGCATTTT.